The T cell receptor beta chain described here comes from a study of technical replicates of blood from a handful of donors. V lost 2 bases and J 0 bases, leaving 6 bases between the germline ends. CDR1 is SGHKS, CDR2 YYEKEE, per germline (reference sequence). The CDR3 has 14 residues. Method: immunoSEQ multiplex PCR; TCRdb's copy keeps in-frame clones and lacks some. The table shows more than 95,000 clones, with roughly 96% occurring only once. Specimen: T cells isolated from PBMCs. This TCR derives from a human donor in good health. The chain employs TRBV5-5 and TRBJ1-5; D unclear. This chain's CDR3 is CASSFRDSNQPQHF. The CDR3 nucleotides are TGTGCCAGCAGCTTCCGGGATAGCAATCAGCCCCAGCATTTT.